These T cell receptor beta chains were read from a single sample in a study of cytomegalovirus exposure and HLA in healthy donors. The assay was immunoSEQ multiplex PCR, and TCRdb's table has in-frame clones only and misses some. Among about 64,000 clones listed, roughly 91% were seen once. The sequenced sample consisted of PBMCs. These TCRs come from a woman aged 18 to 35 in good health and CMV-seronegative. Each CDR3 is given with its conserved first and last residue. The order of the fields is D gene, J gene, clone size, V gene, CDR3 protein, CDR3 DNA. The D gene is left open where the match is weak. Not every row has a clone size; where given, it reads once, few, many or a size class.

D: -
J: TRBJ1-5
size: -
V: TRBV5-6
CDR3: CASSLGAGGNQPQHF
DNA: TGTGCCAGCAGCTTGGGGGCAGGGGGCAATCAGCCCCAGCATTTT

D: -
J: TRBJ2-7
size: -
V: TRBV18
CDR3: CASSFNAGGQYF
DNA: TGTGCCAGCTCGTTTAATGCCGGCGGGCAGTACTTC

D: -
J: TRBJ1-2
size: few
V: TRBV28
CDR3: CAAGVAYGYTF
DNA: TGTGCGGCAGGGGTCGCGTATGGCTACACCTTC

D: -
J: TRBJ2-7
size: -
V: TRBV5-1
CDR3: CASSSGFEQYF
DNA: TGCGCCAGCAGCTCAGGCTTCGAGCAGTACTTC

D: TRBD1
J: TRBJ2-3
size: once
V: TRBV6-1
CDR3: CASSEPGQGTDTQYF
DNA: TGTGCCAGCAGTGAGCCGGGACAGGGCACAGATACGCAGTATTTT

D: TRBD2
J: TRBJ2-5
size: -
V: TRBV30
CDR3: CAWSVASGLETQYF
DNA: TGTGCCTGGAGTGTCGCTAGCGGATTGGAGACCCAGTACTTC

D: TRBD1
J: TRBJ1-2
size: -
V: TRBV29-1
CDR3: CSVQGQGPLGYTF
DNA: TGCAGCGTCCAAGGACAGGGGCCCTTGGGCTACACCTTC

D: -
J: TRBJ1-1
size: -
V: TRBV5-1
CDR3: CASSLAVARGRPEAFF
DNA: TGCGCCAGCAGCTTGGCCGTGGCGCGCGGTAGACCTGAAGCTTTCTTT

D: TRBD1
J: TRBJ2-7
size: -
V: TRBV7-8
CDR3: CASSRRQGTYEQYF
DNA: TGTGCCAGCAGCCGGAGACAGGGAACCTACGAGCAGTACTTC

D: -
J: TRBJ2-1
size: -
V: TRBV5-1
CDR3: CASSLGLSYNEQFF
DNA: TGCGCCAGCAGCTTGGGGCTCTCCTACAATGAGCAGTTCTTC

D: -
J: TRBJ2-3
size: -
V: TRBV28
CDR3: CASRDTAYYTQYF
DNA: TGTGCCAGCCGGGACACGGCATATTATACGCAGTATTTT

D: -
J: TRBJ2-7
size: -
V: TRBV5-1
CDR3: CASSSTMNYEQYF
DNA: TGCGCCAGCAGCTCGACAATGAACTACGAGCAGTACTTC

D: -
J: TRBJ2-1
size: -
V: TRBV7-3
CDR3: CASSFYRDNEQFF
DNA: TGTGCCAGCAGTTTTTACCGGGACAATGAGCAGTTCTTC

D: TRBD1
J: TRBJ2-7
size: -
V: TRBV2
CDR3: CASSEKWWGQSTYEQYF
DNA: TGTGCCAGCAGTGAAAAGTGGTGGGGACAGTCGACGTACGAGCAGTACTTC

D: -
J: TRBJ2-3
size: -
V: TRBV29-1
CDR3: CSVVRHGSTDTQYF
DNA: TGCAGCGTTGTGAGGCACGGAAGCACAGATACGCAGTATTTT

D: TRBD1
J: TRBJ2-7
size: -
V: TRBV10-3
CDR3: CAISTGGEQYF
DNA: TGTGCCATCAGTACAGGGGGCGAGCAGTACTTC

D: -
J: TRBJ1-5
size: -
V: TRBV6-1
CDR3: CASSEGPLYQPQHF
DNA: TGTGCCAGCAGTGAAGGGCCTCTCTATCAGCCCCAGCATTTT

D: TRBD1
J: TRBJ1-1
size: -
V: TRBV28
CDR3: CASSDRAMAFF
DNA: TGTGCCAGTTCAGACAGGGCAATGGCTTTCTTT